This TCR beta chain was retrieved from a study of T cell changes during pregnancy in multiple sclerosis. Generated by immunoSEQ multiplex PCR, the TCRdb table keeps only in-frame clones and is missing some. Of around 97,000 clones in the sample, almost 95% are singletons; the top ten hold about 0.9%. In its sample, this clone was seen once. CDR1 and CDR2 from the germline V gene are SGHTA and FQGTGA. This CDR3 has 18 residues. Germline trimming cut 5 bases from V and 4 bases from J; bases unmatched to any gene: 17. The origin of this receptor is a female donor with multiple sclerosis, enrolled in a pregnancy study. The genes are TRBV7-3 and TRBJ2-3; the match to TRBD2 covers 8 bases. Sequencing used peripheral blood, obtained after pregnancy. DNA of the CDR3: TGTGCCAGCAGCCCAAGTAGGGCTGCCGGGAGGGAGGCAGATACGCAGTATTTT. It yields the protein CASSPSRAAGREADTQYF.